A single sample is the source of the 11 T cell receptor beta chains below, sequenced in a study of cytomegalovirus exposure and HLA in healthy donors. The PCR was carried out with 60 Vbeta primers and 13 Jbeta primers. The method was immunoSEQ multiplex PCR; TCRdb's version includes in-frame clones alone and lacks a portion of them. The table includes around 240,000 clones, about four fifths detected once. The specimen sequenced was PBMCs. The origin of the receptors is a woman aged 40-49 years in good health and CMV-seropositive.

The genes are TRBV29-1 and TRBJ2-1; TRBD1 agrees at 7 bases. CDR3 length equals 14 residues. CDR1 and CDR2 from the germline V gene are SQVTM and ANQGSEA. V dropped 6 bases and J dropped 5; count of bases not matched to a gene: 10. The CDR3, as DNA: TGCAGCGTCGCCCGTGGGACAGTTAACAATGAGCAGTTCTTC. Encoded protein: CSVARGTVNNEQFF.

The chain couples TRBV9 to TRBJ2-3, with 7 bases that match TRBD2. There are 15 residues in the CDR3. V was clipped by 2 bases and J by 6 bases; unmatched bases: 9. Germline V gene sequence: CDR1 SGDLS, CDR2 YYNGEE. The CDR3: CASSVEQLASDTQYF. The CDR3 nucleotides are TGTGCCAGCAGCGTCGAGCAACTAGCGTCGGATACGCAGTATTTT.

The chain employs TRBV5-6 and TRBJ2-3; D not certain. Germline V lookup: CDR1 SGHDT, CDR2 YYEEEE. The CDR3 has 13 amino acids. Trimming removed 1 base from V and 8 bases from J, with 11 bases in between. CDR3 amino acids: CASSLQERGTQYF. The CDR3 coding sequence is TGTGCCAGCAGCTTGCAAGAGAGAGGTACGCAGTATTTT.

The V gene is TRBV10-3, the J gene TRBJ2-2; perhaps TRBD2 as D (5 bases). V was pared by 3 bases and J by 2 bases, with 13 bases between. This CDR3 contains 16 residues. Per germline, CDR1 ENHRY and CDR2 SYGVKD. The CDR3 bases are TGTGCCATCAGTGACAGAAGTCGGGAAAACACCGGGGAGCTGTTTTTT. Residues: CAISDRSRENTGELFF.

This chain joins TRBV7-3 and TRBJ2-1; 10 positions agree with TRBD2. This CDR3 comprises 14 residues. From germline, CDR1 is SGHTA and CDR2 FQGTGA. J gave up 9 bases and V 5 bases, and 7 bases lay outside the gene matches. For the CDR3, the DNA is TGTGCCAGCAGCCCTACTAGCGGGATTGGTGAGCAGTTCTTC. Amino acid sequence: CASSPTSGIGEQFF.

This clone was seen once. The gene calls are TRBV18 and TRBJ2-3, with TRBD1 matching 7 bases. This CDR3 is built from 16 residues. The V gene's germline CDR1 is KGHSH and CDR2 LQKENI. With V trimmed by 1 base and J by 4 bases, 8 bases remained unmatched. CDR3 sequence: CASSPLPETGSDTQYF. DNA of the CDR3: TGTGCCAGCTCACCACTCCCCGAGACAGGGTCAGATACGCAGTATTTT.

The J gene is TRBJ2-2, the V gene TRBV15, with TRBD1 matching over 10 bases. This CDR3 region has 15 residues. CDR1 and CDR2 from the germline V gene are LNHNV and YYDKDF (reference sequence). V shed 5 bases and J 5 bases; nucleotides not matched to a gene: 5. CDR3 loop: CATSGGQGRTGELFF. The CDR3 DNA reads TGTGCCACCAGCGGGGGACAGGGGAGGACCGGGGAGCTGTTTTTT.

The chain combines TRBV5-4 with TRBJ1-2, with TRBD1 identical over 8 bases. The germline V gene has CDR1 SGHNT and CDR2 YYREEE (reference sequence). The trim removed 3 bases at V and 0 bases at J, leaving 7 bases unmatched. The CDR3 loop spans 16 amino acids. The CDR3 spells CASSSVDRASNYGYTF. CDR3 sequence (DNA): TGTGCCAGCAGCTCGGTGGACAGGGCATCTAACTATGGCTACACCTTC.

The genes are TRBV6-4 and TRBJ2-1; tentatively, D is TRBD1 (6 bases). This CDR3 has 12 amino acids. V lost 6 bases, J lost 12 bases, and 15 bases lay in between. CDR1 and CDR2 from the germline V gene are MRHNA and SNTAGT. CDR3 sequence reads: CASRNMGARQFF. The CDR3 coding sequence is TGTGCCAGCAGGAACATGGGGGCTCGGCAGTTCTTC.

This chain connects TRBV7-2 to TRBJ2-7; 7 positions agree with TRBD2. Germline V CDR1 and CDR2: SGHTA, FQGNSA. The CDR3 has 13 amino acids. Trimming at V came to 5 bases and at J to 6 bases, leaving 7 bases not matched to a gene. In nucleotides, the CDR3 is TGTGCCAGCAGCCTAGGGACTATTCCCGAGCAGTACTTC. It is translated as CASSLGTIPEQYF.

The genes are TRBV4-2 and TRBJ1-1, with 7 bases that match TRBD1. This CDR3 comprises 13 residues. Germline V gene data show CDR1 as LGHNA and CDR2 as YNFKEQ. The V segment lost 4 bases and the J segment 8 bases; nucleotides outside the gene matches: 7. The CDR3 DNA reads TGTGCCAGCAGCCCGAACAGGGGACGGGAAGCTTTCTTT. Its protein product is CASSPNRGREAFF.